This T cell receptor (beta chain) was documented in a study of T cells in women clearing cervical HPV infection. Study as a whole: Cases' blood sampling followed lesion detection by median approximately 150 days (90 to 200).

With 6 bases removed from V and 3 bases from J, the gap between germline ends came to 12 bases. This CDR3 contains 14 residues. Germline CDR1 LNHDA, CDR2 SQIVND (reference sequence). Study-wide findings and caveats: Timing of associations relative to infection is unclear; T-cell subsets were not isolated. Cases and controls were distinguished at AUC just under 0.85 by richness and V genes.

Sequencing was performed with immunoSEQ multiplex PCR; in TCRdb, only in-frame clones are kept and a portion is missing. This sample's table has 9,200 or so clones. In the case of this clone: Its target is unknown. The read ends 3 residues shy of where the CDR3 ends; the end is completed using the germline J gene.

Prevalent HPV16 infections were excluded; only incident single HPV16 infections included. J is TRBJ2-1 and V is TRBV19; TRBD1 is a possible D gene (6 bases). What was sequenced was blood buffy coat. This receptor was obtained from a woman aged 18-70 years with a cervical HPV16 infection that either progressed to CIN3+ or cleared (not recorded which). The DNA read from the CDR3 is TGTGCCAGTAGCCTAAGGGGGATCTACAATGAG. This translates into CASSLRGIYNE. The full CDR3 protein reads CASSLRGIYNEQFF.